The clone carrying this TCR beta chain was detected many times. Its specificity is not known. These data belong to a study of blood T cells in healthy people across ages. As for the study in general: About one barcoded beta molecule per two T cells came from capture by template switching.

Ranging in age from roughly 6 to 95, the donors were healthy Caucasian individuals from Russia. PCR was performed a second time for about 6 to 12 cycles using a sample-barcoded 5' primer and a J-beta primer mix. TCRdb processed the 5' RACE reads anew with MiXCR; each CDR3 protein has one entry. The table has about 930,000 distinct CDR3 sequences, roughly 29% seen once. With 2 bases removed from V and 4 bases from J, the gap between germline ends came to 14 bases. The V gene's germline CDR1 is LGHNT and CDR2 FRNRAP. CDR3 length: 15 amino acids. Study-wide points: Naive and antigen-experienced cells could not be conclusively compared, given unsorted PBMCs.

These data also featured in a second study, about T cells of mothers and their children. That investigation notes: The second PCR's M1S primer added sample barcodes and 2-4 random nucleotides.

This chain joins TRBV12-5 and TRBJ2-5; D possibly corresponds to TRBD1 (5 bases). The sequencing sample was made of blood. The TCR sequence derives from a woman in her thirties or forties in good health. CDR3 coding DNA: TGTGCTAGTGGTTTGAGGCAGGGTAGTATAGAGACCCAGTACTTC. It encodes CASGLRQGSIETQYF.